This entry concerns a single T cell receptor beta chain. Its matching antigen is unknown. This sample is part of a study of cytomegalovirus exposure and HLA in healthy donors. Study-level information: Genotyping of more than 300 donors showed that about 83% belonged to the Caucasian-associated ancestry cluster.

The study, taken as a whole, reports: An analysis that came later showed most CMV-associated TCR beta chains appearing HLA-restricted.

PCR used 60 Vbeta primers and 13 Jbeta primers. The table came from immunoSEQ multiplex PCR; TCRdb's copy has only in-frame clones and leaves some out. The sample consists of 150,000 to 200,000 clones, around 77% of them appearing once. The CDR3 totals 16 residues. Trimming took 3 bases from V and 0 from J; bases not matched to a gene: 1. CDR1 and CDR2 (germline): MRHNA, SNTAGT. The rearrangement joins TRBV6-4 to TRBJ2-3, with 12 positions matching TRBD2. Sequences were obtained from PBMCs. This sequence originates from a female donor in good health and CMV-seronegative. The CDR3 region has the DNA TGTGCCAGCAGTGATCTAGCGGGGGGGAGCACAGATACGCAGTATTTT. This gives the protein CASSDLAGGSTDTQYF.